Sequencing of this TCR beta chain was carried out in a study of shared clonotypes between healthy human individuals. Study-wide points: The authors expected sequencing depth to affect clonotype sharing among donors.

On this clone: Its antigen remains unknown.

The germline V gene encodes CDR1 SQVTM and CDR2 ANQGSEA. This CDR3 is built from 15 residues. V was clipped by 4 bases and J by 3 bases; unmatched bases: 6. Generated by immunoSEQ multiplex PCR, the TCRdb table keeps only in-frame clones and is missing some. The sample lists 600,000 to 800,000 clones, 55% to 75% seen once, with over 1.5% in the top ten. The sequenced sample was memory CD4+ T cells sorted from blood. Subset defined: CD45RA-negative fraction. The V and J genes are TRBV29-1 and TRBJ2-2; 9 positions match TRBD1. This receptor was identified in a woman in her twenties or thirties in good health. In DNA, the CDR3 is TGCAGCGTTGGAACAGGGGGCGCGGACACCGGGGAGCTGTTTTTT. It codes for CSVGTGGADTGELFF.